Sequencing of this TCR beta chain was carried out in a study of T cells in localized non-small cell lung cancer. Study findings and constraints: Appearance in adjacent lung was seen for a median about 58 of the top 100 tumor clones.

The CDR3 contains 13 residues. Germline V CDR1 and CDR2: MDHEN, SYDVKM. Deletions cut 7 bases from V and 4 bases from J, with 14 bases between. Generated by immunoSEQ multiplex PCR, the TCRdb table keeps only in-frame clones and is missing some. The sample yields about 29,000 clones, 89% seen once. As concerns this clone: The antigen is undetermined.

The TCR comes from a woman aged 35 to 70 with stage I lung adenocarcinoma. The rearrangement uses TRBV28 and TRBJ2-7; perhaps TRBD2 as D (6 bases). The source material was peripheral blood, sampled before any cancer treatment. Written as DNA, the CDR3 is TGTGCCAGCACCCGGTGGGGGGAGTACGAGCAGTACTTC. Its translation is CASTRWGEYEQYF.